The 19 T cell receptor beta chains below come from one sample, sequenced in a study of cytomegalovirus exposure and HLA in healthy donors. The PCR ran on 60 Vbeta and 13 Jbeta primers. The protocol was immunoSEQ multiplex PCR, while the TCRdb copy is restricted to in-frame clones and leaves out a portion. Here the sample spans about 110,000 clones, around 86% being singletons. The sample was PBMCs. The source of these receptors is a man in his forties in good health and CMV-seronegative.

The chain recombines TRBV1 with TRBJ1-1; the DNA was not used to check the table's D call, TRBD1. TRBV1 is classified as a pseudogene. The CDR3 contains 13 residues. DNA of the CDR3: TGCACCAGCAGCCAGGCAGAGAACACTGAAGCTTTCTTT. It specifies CTSSQAENTEAFF.

This chain connects TRBV18 to TRBJ1-1; TRBD1 is a possible D gene (6 bases). The germline gives CDR1 KGHSH, CDR2 LQKENI. V gave up 4 bases and J gave up 3 bases, with 21 bases separating them. The CDR3 consists of 17 residues. CDR3 region: CASSRRSQGLEDTEAFF. In DNA form, the CDR3 reads TGTGCCAGCTCACGACGAAGTCAGGGGCTGGAGGACACTGAAGCTTTCTTT.

This clone was counted only a few times. V is TRBV28 and J is TRBJ2-7; 7 bases map to TRBD1. Germline CDR1 MDHEN, CDR2 SYDVKM. With V trimmed by 2 bases and J by 6 bases, 4 bases remained unmatched. CDR3 length equals 13 residues. The CDR3 coding sequence is TGTGCCAGCAGTTTAAGGGGGCGCGGCGAGCAGTACTTC. Protein: CASSLRGRGEQYF.

J is TRBJ1-5 and V is TRBV9, with D possibly TRBD1 on 5 matching bases. V shed 0 bases and J shed 0 bases, with 7 bases lying between them. This CDR3 is 15 amino acids long. The V gene's germline CDR1 is SGDLS and CDR2 YYNGEE. CDR3 in DNA: TGTGCCAGCAGCGTAGGGGACTATAGCAATCAGCCCCAGCATTTT. Protein sequence: CASSVGDYSNQPQHF.

J is TRBJ2-5 and V is TRBV7-7, with a weak D call TRBD2 (6 bases). CDR3 length: 16 amino acids. Trimming stripped 1 base from V and 1 base from J, with 13 bases between. Germline-derived CDR1 and CDR2 are SSHAT and FNYEAQ (reference sequence). The CDR3, as DNA: TGTGCCAGCAGCTTAGGGGTTAGCGGCCCCCAAGAGACCCAGTACTTC. Translation: CASSLGVSGPQETQYF.

The chain recombines TRBV2 with TRBJ1-2; no clear D gene. The CDR3 consists of 14 residues. Germline V gene data show CDR1 as SNHLY and CDR2 as FYNNEI. V was cut by 0 bases and J by 7 bases, with 12 bases left in between. The CDR3: CASSEAWGGFGYTF. CDR3 DNA sequence: TGTGCCAGCAGTGAAGCTTGGGGAGGGTTTGGCTACACCTTC.

The chain joins TRBV4-2 to TRBJ2-1, with 8 bases matching TRBD1. V lost 5 bases to trimming and J lost 7 bases; unmatched junction nucleotides: 10. The CDR3 sequence is 15 residues long. The germline V gene encodes CDR1 LGHNA and CDR2 YNFKEQ. DNA for the CDR3: TGTGCCAGCAGCAGCCGGGACAGGTATATTAATGAGCAGTTCTTC. Protein product: CASSSRDRYINEQFF.

This clone was seen a few times. V gene TRBV6-6 combines with J gene TRBJ2-1, with 9 bases identical to TRBD2. The CDR3 totals 15 residues. Germline trimming cut 2 bases from V and 8 bases from J; bases unmatched to any gene: 7. Germline values: CDR1 MNHNY, CDR2 SVGAGI (reference sequence). CDR3 nucleotide sequence: TGTGCCAGCAGTTACAGAGCGGGGGGCAAGGATGAGCAGTTCTTC. Protein sequence: CASSYRAGGKDEQFF.

The CDR3 is CAAARTADEQYF. CDR3 bases: TGTGCCGCAGCCAGGACAGCGGACGAGCAGTACTTC. The gene calls are TRBV25-1 and TRBJ2-7, with D tentatively TRBD1 (6 bases). CDR1 is MGHDK and CDR2 is SYGVNS in the germline V gene. Trimming stripped 11 bases from V and 5 bases from J, with 16 bases between. The CDR3 has 12 amino acids.

This chain uses TRBV30 with TRBJ1-5; TRBD1 matches at 10 bases. The CDR3 length is 15 residues. Germline trimming cut 1 base from V and 5 bases from J; bases unmatched to any gene: 5. Germline V gene sequence: CDR1 GTSNPN, CDR2 SVGIG (reference sequence). CDR3 sequence reads: CAWSGDRGFHQPQHF. For the CDR3, the DNA is TGTGCCTGGAGTGGGGACAGGGGCTTTCATCAGCCCCAGCATTTT. Full variable domain (rest looked up from reference TRBV30 and TRBJ1-5): SQTIHQWPATLVQPVGSPLSLECTVEGTSNPNLYWYRQAAGRGLQLLFYSVGIGQISSEVPQNLSASRPQDRQFILSSKKLLLSDSGFYLCAWSGDRGFHQPQHFGDGTRLSIL.

The chain uses TRBV5-6 and TRBJ2-3; D perhaps matches TRBD2 (6 bases). V was cut by 3 bases and J by 5 bases, with 13 bases left in between. The CDR3 consists of 14 residues. Germline assignment: CDR1 SGHDT and CDR2 YYEEEE. The CDR3 protein is CASSSEGLGDTQYF. CDR3 nucleotides: TGTGCCAGCAGCTCGGAGGGGCTTGGAGATACGCAGTATTTT.

The gene calls are TRBV9 and TRBJ1-4, with D uncertain. Germline V gene data show CDR1 as SGDLS and CDR2 as YYNGEE. The V and J ends lost 3 bases and 0 bases respectively, with 9 bases between them. This CDR3 contains 15 residues. CDR3 DNA: TGTGCCAGCAGCGCCGGGTCTGCAACTAATGAAAAACTGTTTTTT. This sequence encodes CASSAGSATNEKLFF.

The chain recombines TRBV6-1 with TRBJ1-2; D gene unclear. Germline CDR1 reads MNHNS; CDR2 reads SASEGT. The CDR3 is 13 residues long. Trimming stripped 7 bases from V and 5 bases from J, with 14 bases between. The CDR3 DNA reads as TGTGCCAGCACCCCGACCGCGACTTATGGCTACACCTTC. This translates into CASTPTATYGYTF.

This chain links TRBV27 with TRBJ1-2, with a weak D call TRBD1 (5 bases). V was clipped by 5 bases and J by 4 bases, with 17 bases between them. Germline-derived CDR1 and CDR2 are MNHEY and SMNVEV (reference sequence). This CDR3 is 15 amino acids long. CDR3 sequence reads: CASSQLGTGLYGYTF. CDR3 nucleotide sequence: TGTGCCAGCAGTCAACTCGGGACGGGACTCTATGGCTACACCTTC.

The CDR3 DNA follows: TGTGCCAGCAGTGAAAGTCCGGGGAATTCACCCCTCCACTTT. Its translation is CASSESPGNSPLHF. The gene calls are TRBV6-1 and TRBJ1-6; no definite D call. Between the trimmed V and J ends, which lost 2 bases and 7 bases, there was a span of 9 bases. This CDR3 region has 14 residues. Per the germline V gene, CDR1 is MNHNS and CDR2 is SASEGT.

The V call is TRBV4-2, the J call TRBJ2-1; D may be TRBD2 (6 bases). V lost 1 base and J lost 5, with 12 bases in between. Germline CDR1 is LGHNA and CDR2 is YNFKEQ. CDR3 length: 15 amino acids. CDR3 region: CASSQGGTGDNEQFF. CDR3 nucleotide sequence: TGTGCCAGCAGCCAAGGCGGGACTGGGGACAATGAGCAGTTCTTC.

This rearrangement joins TRBV14 to TRBJ2-5; D unclear. This CDR3 contains 12 residues. The ends were cut back, 2 bases at V and 3 bases at J, with 4 bases in the middle. The germline CDR1 and CDR2 sequences are SGHDN and FVKESK. The CDR3 is CASSQTKETQYF. The CDR3, as DNA: TGTGCCAGCAGCCAAACTAAAGAGACCCAGTACTTC.

The V call is TRBV19, the J call TRBJ1-1, with D possibly matching TRBD1 (5 bases). The germline gives CDR1 LNHDA, CDR2 SQIVND (reference sequence). V shed 3 bases and J shed 4 bases, with 12 bases lying between them. This CDR3 comprises 14 residues. The DNA of the CDR3 is TGTGCCAGTAGTATGGAGGGGTTTGGCACTGAAGCTTTCTTT. Amino acids: CASSMEGFGTEAFF.

The chain combines TRBV6-5 with TRBJ1-2, with D tentatively TRBD1 (6 bases). The ends were cut back, 8 bases at V and 3 bases at J, with 10 bases in the middle. CDR3 length: 12 amino acids. Germline assignment: CDR1 MNHEY and CDR2 SVGAGI. The CDR3 here is CASRSGDYGYTF. The CDR3 DNA follows: TGTGCCAGCCGCTCAGGGGACTATGGCTACACCTTC.